This entry lists 32 T cell receptor beta chains sequenced from one sample in a study of CD8+ T cells in alopecia areata. Extracted RNA was reverse transcribed, and the resulting cDNA served as sequencing template. Clones were read by immunoSEQ multiplex PCR, and TCRdb kept only the in-frame ones, dropping some. The sample includes more than 200,000 clones, about two thirds of them seen just once. The specimen comprised CD4+ T cells sorted from blood, sampled at week 0. These receptor sequences come from a human donor with alopecia areata.

This chain links TRBV25-1 with TRBJ2-1, with D unclear. Trimming cost V 4 bases and J 9 bases, with 10 bases left between them. The CDR3 contains 12 residues. The V gene's germline CDR1 is MGHDK and CDR2 SYGVNS. The CDR3 DNA is TGTGCCAGCAGTGGGTTGGTAGGTGAGCAGTTCTTC. This translates into CASSGLVGEQFF.

To note about this clone: An end of the junction does not agree with germline; a read error may underlie this. J is TRBJ2-4 and V is TRBV4-1; the D gene is possibly TRBD2 (6 bases). The CDR3 covers 19 residues. Germline CDR1 reads MGHRA; CDR2 reads YSYEKL. In DNA form, the CDR3 reads TGCGCCAGCAGCCAAGATCCGGGACTTCAGCAACTAGCCAAAACCATTCAGTACTTC. Translated, it gives CASSQDPGLQQLAKTIQYF.

This chain links TRBV25-1 with TRBJ2-5; 8 nucleotides match TRBD1. J gave up 4 bases and V 2 bases, and 6 bases lay outside the gene matches. This CDR3 region has 15 residues. CDR1 is MGHDK and CDR2 is SYGVNS in the germline V gene. The CDR3 loop reads CASSEPPGQGETQYF. The DNA of the CDR3 is TGTGCCAGCAGTGAACCCCCAGGACAGGGAGAGACCCAGTACTTC.

The chain is built from TRBV10-3 and TRBJ1-6; no firm D call. V was trimmed by 3 bases and J by 11 bases, leaving 8 bases between them. The CDR3 is 12 residues long. Germline lookup yields CDR1 ENHRY and CDR2 SYGVKD. This CDR3 is CAISDGQTPLHF. The CDR3 DNA reads TGTGCCATCAGTGACGGTCAGACACCCCTCCACTTT.

This chain uses TRBV2 with TRBJ1-6, with 7 bases matching TRBD1. J was trimmed by 10 bases and V by 5 bases; bases with no gene match: 11. This CDR3 contains 15 residues. Germline V gene data show CDR1 as SNHLY and CDR2 as FYNNEI. The CDR3 sequence is CASSLRTGVRSPLHF. CDR3 nucleotides: TGTGCCAGCAGTCTACGAACAGGGGTACGCTCACCCCTCCACTTT.

This clone was detected once. The chain employs TRBV20-1 and TRBJ2-7; D remains unclear. V was trimmed by 6 bases and J by 6 bases, leaving 12 bases between them. Germline V lookup: CDR1 DFQATT, CDR2 SNEGSKA (reference sequence). The length of the CDR3 is 11 residues. The chain's CDR3 is CSATLKGEQYF. The CDR3 DNA is TGCAGTGCCACCCTTAAGGGCGAGCAGTACTTC.

In this sample, this clone turned up once. The junction departs from germline at one end; a sequencing error may be responsible. The chain has TRBV6-6 and TRBJ2-1; D call uncertain. The germline gives CDR1 MNHNY, CDR2 SVGAGI (reference sequence). The CDR3 runs to 10 residues. In DNA form, the CDR3 reads TGTGCCAGCAGCTCGTTAGGGTTAGTCTTC. Protein: CASSSLGLVF.

The chain couples TRBV4-1 to TRBJ2-3; D possibly corresponds to TRBD2 (5 bases). Deletions cut 0 bases from V and 9 bases from J, with 10 bases between. CDR1 and CDR2 (germline): MGHRA, YSYEKL. The CDR3 is 13 residues long. As DNA, the CDR3 is TGCGCCAGCAGCCAAGAAGCGTGGAGGACGCAGTATTTT. As protein: CASSQEAWRTQYF.

This chain links TRBV11-2 with TRBJ2-7; D is unclear. Deletions cut 3 bases from V and 7 bases from J, with 13 bases between. From germline, CDR1 is SGHAT and CDR2 FQNNGV. CDR3 size: 13 residues. CDR3 bases: TGTGCCAGCAGCTTTACAACCAAGGTTGAGCAGTACTTC. Protein product: CASSFTTKVEQYF.

Remarks on this clone: A read error is possible here, since a much larger clone lies one base away. This same CDR3 is encoded by further DNA sequences in the sample. The rearrangement links TRBV5-6 to TRBJ2-2; either TRBD1 or TRBD2 may supply D (5 bases each). Germline V CDR1 and CDR2: SGHDT, YYEEEE. The CDR3 runs 13 residues. V gave up 0 bases and J gave up 6 bases, with 6 bases separating them. CDR3 loop: CASSLVGPGELFF. CDR3 sequence (DNA): TGTGCCAGCAGCTTGGTGGGACCCGGGGAGCTGTTTTTT.

The chain combines TRBV4-3 with TRBJ2-3, with no clear D. The ends were cut back, 0 bases at V and 5 bases at J, with 6 bases in the middle. Germline values: CDR1 LGHNA, CDR2 YSLEER. The CDR3 loop spans 13 amino acids. Written as DNA, the CDR3 is TGCGCCAGCAGCCAAGATTTAGGAGATACGCAGTATTTT. It translates to CASSQDLGDTQYF.

The CDR3 sequence is CASSLAGSGGLNEQFF. DNA of the CDR3: TGTGCCAGCAGCTTAGCGGGTAGCGGGGGCCTAAATGAGCAGTTCTTC. The gene calls are TRBV7-9 and TRBJ2-1; TRBD2 aligns across 9 bases. Germline assignment: CDR1 SEHNR and CDR2 FQNEAQ (reference sequence). There are 16 residues in the CDR3. Trimming cost V 0 bases and J 7 bases; bases outside gene matches: 7. The variable domain in full, completed from reference TRBV7-9 and TRBJ2-1, reads DTGVSQNPRHKITKRGQNVTFRCDPISEHNRLYWYRQTLGQGPEFLTYFQNEAQLEKSRLLSDRFSAERPKGSFSTLEIQRTEQGDSAMYLCASSLAGSGGLNEQFFGPGTRLTVL.

CDR3 residues: CASSQESGSEQFF. The DNA for the CDR3 is TGCGCCAGCAGCCAAGAGTCGGGCAGTGAGCAGTTCTTC. This chain uses TRBV4-3 with TRBJ2-1; no clear D gene. V gave up 0 bases and J gave up 9 bases, with 9 bases separating them. Germline CDR1 reads LGHNA; CDR2 reads YSLEER. This CDR3 is built from 13 residues.

This clone was observed a handful of times. Other nucleotide sequences in the sample specify the same CDR3. The chain combines TRBV11-2 with TRBJ1-2, with 8 nucleotides matching TRBD1. The CDR3 consists of 13 residues. CDR1 is SGHAT and CDR2 is FQNNGV in the germline V gene. Trimming took 5 bases from V and 5 from J; bases not matched to a gene: 4. The CDR3 DNA sequence: TGTGCCAGCAGCCTCGGACAGGGATATGGCTACACCTTC. Its protein is CASSLGQGYGYTF.

The genes are TRBV30 and TRBJ1-4, with no clear D. Germline values: CDR1 GTSNPN, CDR2 SVGIG (reference sequence). V was clipped by 0 bases and J by 6 bases, with 8 bases between them. The CDR3 contains 13 residues. The CDR3 sequence is CAWSVSAHEKLFF. The CDR3 DNA reads as TGTGCCTGGAGTGTATCTGCCCATGAAAAACTGTTTTTT.

This chain connects TRBV11-1 to TRBJ2-1; possibly TRBD1 for D (5 bases). CDR1 SGHAT and CDR2 FQDESV come from the germline V gene (reference sequence). Trimming took 2 bases from V and 6 from J, leaving 5 bases between them. CDR3 length equals 12 residues. CDR3 sequence reads: CASSLTGNEQFF. DNA of the CDR3: TGTGCCAGCAGCTTAACAGGCAATGAGCAGTTCTTC. The whole variable domain, filled in from reference TRBV11-1 and TRBJ2-1, reads EAEVAQSPRYKITEKSQAVAFWCDPISGHATLYWYRQILGQGPELLVQFQDESVVDDSQLPKDRFSAERLKGVDSTLKIQPAELGDSAMYLCASSLTGNEQFFGPGTRLTVL.

CDR3 residues: CASSRYVRGGSPLHF. As DNA, the CDR3 is TGTGCCAGCAGCCGTTATGTCCGGGGGGGATCACCCCTCCACTTT. The V call is TRBV7-2, the J call TRBJ1-6; tentative D call: TRBD1 (5 bases). Germline CDR1 is SGHTA and CDR2 is FQGNSA. The CDR3 loop spans 15 amino acids. The V end was cut by 5 bases, the J end by 10 bases, with 18 bases between.

The gene calls are TRBV27 and TRBJ1-2; 8 bases are shared with TRBD1. This CDR3 comprises 13 residues. Trimming cost V 5 bases and J 8 bases; bases outside gene matches: 7. Germline CDR1 is MNHEY and CDR2 is SMNVEV (reference sequence). The CDR3 loop is CASSQTGGWGYTF. The CDR3 DNA sequence: TGTGCCAGCAGTCAAACAGGGGGTTGGGGCTACACCTTC.

The chain joins TRBV7-6 to TRBJ2-1; D is undetermined. CDR1 SGHVS and CDR2 FNYEAQ come from the germline V gene. Trimming took 5 bases from V and 4 from J, leaving 12 bases between them. The CDR3 length is 14 residues. DNA of the CDR3: TGTGCCAGCAGCCCCGTCGGGCCTTACAATGAGCAGTTCTTC. This translates into CASSPVGPYNEQFF. The full variable domain, completed using reference TRBV7-6 and TRBJ2-1, is GAGVSQSPRYKVTKRGQDVALRCDPISGHVSLYWYRQALGQGPEFLTYFNYEAQQDKSGLPNDRFSAERPEGSISTLTIQRTEQRDSAMYRCASSPVGPYNEQFFGPGTRLTVL.

The sample holds a few counts of this clone. CDR3 nucleotide sequence: TGCAGCGTTAGGCCCCCAGCGGAGACCCAGTACTTC. Translation: CSVRPPAETQYF. The rearrangement uses TRBV29-1 and TRBJ2-5; D is unresolved. The CDR3 is made up of 12 amino acids. Trimming cost V 5 bases and J 5 bases, with 12 bases left between them. Germline V lookup: CDR1 SQVTM, CDR2 ANQGSEA.

This sequence joins TRBV4-3 and TRBJ2-3, with D perhaps TRBD1 or TRBD2 (6 bases each). The length of the CDR3 is 17 residues. CDR1 and CDR2 (germline): LGHNA, YSLEER. Trimming cost V 1 base and J 6 bases, with 20 bases left between them. The CDR3 spells CASSQGRNPGAGDTQYF. DNA for the CDR3: TGCGCCAGCAGCCAAGGGAGGAATCCGGGGGCGGGCGATACGCAGTATTTT.

This sequence joins TRBV9 and TRBJ2-1; 7 nucleotides align to TRBD1. The CDR3 contains 14 residues. V trimming: 3 bases; J trimming: 6 bases; junction bases outside the gene matches: 6. Germline values: CDR1 SGDLS, CDR2 YYNGEE. CDR3 nucleotide sequence: TGTGCCAGCAGCGCGACGACAGGGTCCAATGAGCAGTTCTTC. Translation: CASSATTGSNEQFF.

The chain carries TRBV29-1 and TRBJ1-1; no firm D call. Trimming pared 4 bases from V and 1 base from J, leaving 7 bases between. This CDR3 has 12 residues. CDR1 and CDR2 (germline): SQVTM, ANQGSEA. The CDR3, as DNA: TGCAGCGTTGGTGGTGCGAACACTGAAGCTTTCTTT. The encoded protein is CSVGGANTEAFF.

The chain joins TRBV5-1 to TRBJ1-2, with D hard to call. Germline V gene data show CDR1 as SGHRS and CDR2 as YFSETQ. The V and J ends lost 0 bases and 8 bases respectively, with 14 bases between them. The CDR3 covers 14 residues. The CDR3 sequence: CASSLVGGSDGYTF. Here the CDR3 DNA reads TGCGCCAGCAGCTTGGTAGGAGGATCGGACGGCTACACCTTC.

The chain carries TRBV29-1 and TRBJ2-6, with D unclear. Trimming stripped 5 bases from V and 4 bases from J, with 15 bases between. CDR3 size: 15 residues. Germline V gene data show CDR1 as SQVTM and CDR2 as ANQGSEA. Written as DNA, the CDR3 is TGCAGCGTTCAAGTGGCCCGGGCGGGGGCCAACGTCCTGACTTTC. Translation: CSVQVARAGANVLTF. Complete variable domain (other parts from reference TRBV29-1 and TRBJ2-6): SAVISQKPSRDICQRGTSLTIQCQVDSQVTMMFWYRQQPGQSLTLIATANQGSEATYESGFVIDKFPISRPNLTFSTLTVSNMSPEDSSIYLCSVQVARAGANVLTFGAGSRLTVL.

The chain is built from TRBV6-5 and TRBJ1-1, with D tentatively TRBD1 (5 bases). The CDR3 spans 14 residues. V dropped 6 bases and J dropped 5 bases, with 16 bases sitting between them. CDR1 MNHEY and CDR2 SVGAGI come from the germline V gene. The CDR3 region is CASSRQGGLTEAFF. The CDR3 DNA reads TGTGCCAGCAGCCGCCAGGGAGGGTTGACTGAAGCTTTCTTT.

The CDR3 sequence: CASSLGHAGNQPQHF. Written as DNA, the CDR3 is TGCGCCAGCAGCTTGGGTCATGCGGGCAATCAGCCCCAGCATTTT. V gene TRBV5-1 combines with J gene TRBJ1-5; D is unclear. V lost 0 bases and J lost 2, with 9 bases in between. Germline CDR1 SGHRS, CDR2 YFSETQ. The CDR3 runs 15 residues.

The chain has TRBV5-6 and TRBJ2-5; D remains unclear. The V gene lost 3 bases and the J gene lost 8 bases, with 8 bases spanning the gap. CDR1 and CDR2 (germline): SGHDT, YYEEEE. This CDR3 is 11 amino acids long. CDR3: CASSSPLTQYF. DNA of the CDR3: TGTGCCAGCAGCTCACCCTTAACCCAGTACTTC. The whole variable domain, filled in from reference TRBV5-6 and TRBJ2-5, reads DAGVTQSPTHLIKTRGQQVTLRCSPKSGHDTVSWYQQALGQGPQFIFQYYEEEERQRGNFPDRFSGHQFPNYSSELNVNALLLGDSALYLCASSSPLTQYFGPGTRLLVL.

This sequence joins TRBV11-3 and TRBJ1-2; no reliable D call. V was shortened by 2 bases and J by 6 bases, with 10 bases between the two germline ends. The CDR3 totals 13 residues. CDR1 and CDR2 from the germline V gene are SGHNT and YENEEA. CDR3 amino acids: CASSLRGGDGYTF. In DNA, the CDR3 is TGTGCCAGCAGCTTACGCGGCGGTGATGGCTACACCTTC.

This clone has a handful of counts. V gene TRBV7-2 combines with J gene TRBJ2-5, with D perhaps TRBD2 (6 bases). The CDR3 has 15 amino acids. The germline V gene encodes CDR1 SGHTA and CDR2 FQGNSA. Trimming left V 0 bases short and J 7 bases short, with 15 bases between. Written as DNA, the CDR3 is TGTGCCAGCAGCTTAGCGGGCGGGGCCACCGGGACCCAGTACTTC. Protein product: CASSLAGGATGTQYF.

The chain carries TRBV7-2 and TRBJ2-5; D not resolved. Trimming removed 0 bases at V and 1 base at J, with 9 bases between. The CDR3 has 15 amino acids. The germline gives CDR1 SGHTA, CDR2 FQGNSA. The CDR3 region has the DNA TGTGCCAGCAGCTTAGCGAGAGGCAGCCAAGAGACCCAGTACTTC. It translates to CASSLARGSQETQYF.

The chain employs TRBV5-4 and TRBJ1-4; maybe TRBD1 (5 bases). Looked up from germline, CDR1 is SGHNT and CDR2 is YYREEE (reference sequence). There are 15 residues in the CDR3. Between the trimmed V and J ends, which lost 4 bases and 8 bases, there was a span of 18 bases. The DNA of the CDR3 is TGTGCCAGCAGCAATTCCAGGGTGGCAGGGGAAAAACTGTTTTTT. This encodes CASSNSRVAGEKLFF.